This TCR beta chain stems from a study of T cells in Graves' hyperthyroidism and ophthalmopathy. J was trimmed by 10 bases and V by 5 bases; bases with no gene match: 7. Germline assignment: CDR1 SEHNR and CDR2 FQNEAQ (reference sequence). The CDR3 totals 13 residues. Template material for amplifying TCR beta CDR3 regions consisted of RNA transcripts. First-round RT-PCR with HTBI primers amplified the TCR CDR3 region. MiXCR was run by TCRdb on the multiplex PCR reads, yielding one entry per CDR3 protein. The top ten clones hold 30% to 40% of a sample with approximately 690,000 distinct CDR3 sequences, about 20% of them seen once. Under 3 months was the duration of disease in ophthalmopathy patients, who also had a Clinical Activity Score of at least 3 and a NOSPECS grade of at least 4. More than 9.5 ml fresh peripheral blood yielded the PBMCs.

The source of this sequence is a young man with Graves' ophthalmopathy. The chain employs TRBV7-9 and TRBJ2-1, with 8 nucleotides matching TRBD2. Sequencing input: blood. The CDR3, as DNA: TGTGCCAGCAGCCTCAGCGGGAGCAGAGAGCAGTTCTTC. Protein sequence: CASSLSGSREQFF.